Presented here are 8 T cell receptor beta chains from one specimen sequenced in a study of blood T cell repertoires in COVID-19. Profiling relied on immunoSEQ multiplex PCR, and the TCRdb table lists in-frame clones only, not all of them. The sample shows roughly 220,000 clones, 90% of them seen only once. Sample: PBMCs or T cells enriched from blood (not recorded which). The receptors come from a man in his thirties or forties who had been exposed to COVID-19.

This chain uses TRBV20-1 with TRBJ2-1; TRBD2 matches at 7 bases. Unmatched junction bases numbered 2, after V lost 3 bases and J lost 12 bases. The CDR3 contains 10 residues. The germline CDR1 and CDR2 sequences are DFQATT and SNEGSKA (reference sequence). The CDR3 DNA reads as TGCAGTGCTAGGGCTAGCGGGCAGTTCTTC. Its translation is CSARASGQFF.

The V gene is TRBV4-1, the J gene TRBJ2-4, with TRBD1 identical over 7 bases. With V trimmed by 5 bases and J by 6 bases, 7 bases remained unmatched. The CDR3 has 14 residues. CDR1 and CDR2 (germline): MGHRA, YSYEKL. The CDR3 spells CASSKGQSPNIQYF. The CDR3 coding sequence is TGCGCCAGCAGCAAGGGACAGTCCCCAAACATTCAGTACTTC.

A word on this clone: This CDR3 is also generated by other DNA sequences in the sample. The chain employs TRBV12-3 or TRBV12-4 and TRBJ2-5, with TRBD1 matching over 11 bases. V lost 8 bases, J lost 4 bases, and 3 bases stayed unmatched. This CDR3 is built from 13 residues. As DNA, the CDR3 is TGTGCCAGCCGGACAGGGGGCTTAGAGACCCAGTACTTC. Encoded protein: CASRTGGLETQYF.

Of note for this clone: Because it lacks the conserved phenylalanine or tryptophan at the end, this CDR3 is likely a read error. The limits of the CDR3 on the DNA are not certain, so only TCRdb's listed CDR3 is given. The chain links TRBV13 to TRBJ2-3; the D call TRBD2 from the table was never checked on the DNA. Termini included, the CDR3 measures 8 amino acids. The V gene's germline CDR1 is PRHDT and CDR2 FYEKMQ (reference sequence). CDR3 sequence reads: CASSSPRG.

The CDR3 loop is CASSPRRTQYF. The CDR3 DNA follows: TGTGCCAGCAGCCCTAGGAGGACCCAGTACTTC. The rearrangement uses TRBV3-1 (or the pseudogene TRBV3-2) and TRBJ2-5; D call uncertain. Deletions cut 4 bases from V and 7 bases from J, with 7 bases between. Germline V gene sequence: CDR1 LGHDT, CDR2 YNNKEL (reference sequence). This CDR3 comprises 11 residues.

The genes are TRBV4-2 and TRBJ2-5; D is perhaps TRBD1 (7 bases). CDR1 is LGHNA, CDR2 YNFKEQ, per germline. V shed 1 base and J shed 2 bases, with 17 bases lying between them. The CDR3 loop spans 17 amino acids. The DNA of the CDR3 is TGTGCCAGCAGCCAAGGCACGTCGGCGGGACAGCAAGAGACCCAGTACTTC. The encoded protein is CASSQGTSAGQQETQYF.

The rearrangement joins TRBV27 to TRBJ2-7; maybe TRBD1 (6 bases). This CDR3 is 13 amino acids long. V lost 2 bases and J lost 5, with 10 bases in between. Germline CDR1 reads MNHEY; CDR2 reads SMNVEV (reference sequence). CDR3 coding DNA: TGTGCCAGCAGTTTAATAGGGGGTGACGAGCAGTACTTC. Translation: CASSLIGGDEQYF.

The V gene is TRBV11-1, the J gene TRBJ1-1; maybe TRBD1 (5 bases). Deletions cut 5 bases from V and 7 bases from J, with 14 bases between. Germline lookup yields CDR1 SGHAT and CDR2 FQDESV (reference sequence). The CDR3 is made up of 13 amino acids. The CDR3 reads CASSRLGGGEAFF. The CDR3 DNA is TGTGCCAGCAGCCGCCTCGGGGGGGGTGAAGCTTTCTTT.